The 20 T cell receptor beta chains in this list originate from one sample, sequenced in a study of cytomegalovirus exposure and HLA in healthy donors. The data were produced by immunoSEQ multiplex PCR, yet TCRdb's version contains in-frame clones alone and is incomplete. The data show tens of thousands of clones, less than 95% seen once. The sequenced sample consisted of PBMCs. The source is a woman aged 18-30 years in good health and CMV-seropositive.

The chain uses TRBV11-2 and TRBJ1-1; D may be TRBD1 (5 bases). CDR3 length: 13 residues. Germline V lookup: CDR1 SGHAT, CDR2 FQNNGV. Trimming took off 5 bases at V and 2 bases at J, with 9 bases between the two ends. CDR3 sequence: CASSQGVNTEAFF. The DNA of the CDR3 is TGTGCCAGCAGCCAAGGGGTAAACACTGAAGCTTTCTTT.

The gene calls are TRBV2 and TRBJ1-5, with a tentative D call TRBD1 (5 bases). The germline CDR1 and CDR2 sequences are SNHLY and FYNNEI. V lost 5 bases to trimming and J lost 0 bases, with 14 bases between them. The CDR3 length is 16 residues. The DNA for the CDR3 is TGTGCCAGCAGTCAAGGACAAGAAAATAGCAATCAGCCCCAGCATTTT. Protein: CASSQGQENSNQPQHF.

This clone appeared a single time. The V gene is TRBV6-5, the J gene TRBJ2-7, with D hard to call. Trimming took off 3 bases at V and 2 bases at J, with 14 bases between the two ends. Germline V gene lookup returns CDR1 MNHEY and CDR2 SVGAGI. This CDR3 contains 15 residues. CDR3 in amino acids: CASSYGVLPAYEQYF. CDR3 nucleotides: TGTGCCAGCAGTTATGGTGTCCTACCGGCCTACGAGCAGTACTTC.

The gene calls are TRBV15 and TRBJ1-3; 7 nucleotides agree with TRBD1. The CDR3 spans 15 residues. CDR1 is LNHNV, CDR2 YYDKDF, per germline (reference sequence). V was pared by 0 bases and J by 8 bases, with 7 bases of the junction left unmatched. The CDR3 bases are TGTGCCACCAGCAGAGATAAGGACAGGCCGGACACCATATATTTT. This sequence encodes CATSRDKDRPDTIYF. The full variable domain, rest sourced from reference TRBV15 and TRBJ1-3, is DAMVIQNPRYQVTQFGKPVTLSCSQTLNHNVMYWYQQKSSQAPKLLFHYYDKDFNNEADTPDNFQSRRPNTSFCFLDIRSPGLGDTAMYLCATSRDKDRPDTIYFGEGSWLTVV.

The CDR3 DNA follows: TGTGCCAGCAGCTTGGGATCAGGAAGACCTGAGACCCAGTACTTC. It encodes CASSLGSGRPETQYF. The chain employs TRBV5-4 and TRBJ2-5, with D unresolved. V was trimmed by 0 bases and J by 5 bases, leaving 14 bases between them. Germline V CDR1 and CDR2: SGHNT, YYREEE (reference sequence). The CDR3 extends over 15 amino acids. Together with reference TRBV5-4 and TRBJ2-5, the CDR3 gives the full variable domain: ETGVTQSPTHLIKTRGQQVTLRCSSQSGHNTVSWYQQALGQGPQFIFQYYREEENGRGNFPPRFSGLQFPNYSSELNVNALELDDSALYLCASSLGSGRPETQYFGPGTRLLVL.

This clone showed up just once. The chain has TRBV5-1 and TRBJ2-5; possible D gene TRBD1, 6 bases. The CDR3 totals 14 residues. The V end lost 4 bases, the J end lost 3 bases, and 13 bases lay between the germline ends. Per germline, CDR1 SGHRS and CDR2 YFSETQ. The CDR3 loop reads CASSLLAGEETQYF. In DNA form, the CDR3 reads TGCGCCAGCAGCCTCCTGGCAGGGGAAGAGACCCAGTACTTC.

CDR3 nucleotides: TGTGCCAGCAGCCAATTGGGGGCCACCTCCTACAATGAGCAGTTCTTC. Its protein is CASSQLGATSYNEQFF. The chain uses TRBV4-2 and TRBJ2-1, with D tentatively TRBD1 (6 bases). The V end lost 2 bases, the J end lost 0 bases, and 11 bases lay between the germline ends. This CDR3 spans 16 amino acids. CDR1 is LGHNA and CDR2 is YNFKEQ in the germline V gene.

This clone was seen only a few times. The chain recombines TRBV7-9 with TRBJ2-3; 11 positions match TRBD2. This CDR3 has 17 residues. V shed 4 bases, J shed 2 bases, and the junction held 8 bases outside the gene matches. Germline CDR1 and CDR2: SEHNR and FQNEAQ (reference sequence). CDR3 region: CASSSTSGRRPTDTQYF. The CDR3 DNA reads as TGTGCCAGCAGCTCTACTAGCGGGAGAAGGCCCACAGATACGCAGTATTTT.

This chain connects TRBV5-5 to TRBJ2-1; TRBD1 matches at 9 bases. With 4 bases clipped from V and 8 bases from J, the junction kept 10 bases outside the gene matches. In germline, CDR1 is SGHKS, CDR2 YYEKEE (reference sequence). CDR3 size: 15 residues. CDR3: CASSDGQGISDEQFF. Written as DNA, the CDR3 is TGTGCCAGCAGCGACGGACAGGGGATAAGCGATGAGCAGTTCTTC.

V is TRBV19 and J is TRBJ2-3; 14 positions agree with TRBD2. Trimming removed 6 bases from V and 2 bases from J; junction bases left unmatched: 7. This CDR3 has 17 residues. CDR1 is LNHDA, CDR2 SQIVND, per germline (reference sequence). The CDR3 DNA reads as TGTGCCAGTAGGGGACTAGCGGGGGCGCTGATCACAGATACGCAGTATTTT. Amino acid sequence: CASRGLAGALITDTQYF.

This sequence joins TRBV9 and TRBJ2-7; no clear D. The V end lost 0 bases, the J end lost 3 bases, and 13 bases lay between the germline ends. Germline V CDR1 and CDR2: SGDLS, YYNGEE. The CDR3 length is 15 residues. The CDR3 DNA is TGTGCCAGCAGCGTAGAGCCTACTACGGACTACGAGCAGTACTTC. It translates to CASSVEPTTDYEQYF.

This chain connects TRBV18 to TRBJ2-3, with D possibly being TRBD1 (5 bases). V was clipped by 2 bases and J by 4 bases, with 7 bases between them. CDR1 is KGHSH and CDR2 is LQKENI in the germline V gene. The CDR3 covers 13 residues. CDR3 amino acids: CASSPGAPDTQYF. The CDR3 DNA follows: TGTGCCAGCTCACCAGGGGCCCCAGATACGCAGTATTTT.

The chain is built from TRBV6-6 and TRBJ2-7; 12 bases are a match to TRBD1. The CDR3 length is 14 residues. Losses at the gene ends were 6 bases for V and 5 bases for J; bases not matched to a gene: 5. The germline V gene encodes CDR1 MNHNY and CDR2 SVGAGI (reference sequence). CDR3 amino acids: CASRRGTGGNEQYF. As DNA, the CDR3 is TGTGCCAGCAGGCGGGGGACAGGGGGCAACGAGCAGTACTTC.

The chain uses TRBV29-1 and TRBJ1-1; 8 bases match TRBD1. V shed 2 bases and J 5 bases; nucleotides not matched to a gene: 7. The CDR3 consists of 14 residues. Per the germline V gene, CDR1 is SQVTM and CDR2 is ANQGSEA. The chain's CDR3 is CSVERQGLSTEAFF. In nucleotides, the CDR3 is TGCAGCGTTGAAAGACAGGGGCTATCGACTGAAGCTTTCTTT.

This rearrangement joins TRBV7-9 to TRBJ2-7; maybe TRBD1 (5 bases). CDR3 length equals 14 residues. The ends were cut back, 4 bases at V and 1 base at J, with 11 bases in the middle. The germline V gene has CDR1 SEHNR and CDR2 FQNEAQ (reference sequence). CDR3 loop: CASSSPGISYEQYF. The CDR3 nucleotides are TGTGCCAGCAGCTCCCCAGGGATATCCTACGAGCAGTACTTC.

This sequence joins TRBV7-9 and TRBJ1-2, with a tentative D call TRBD1 (5 bases). The CDR3 spans 15 residues. Trimming took off 4 bases at V and 8 bases at J, with 20 bases between the two ends. Per the germline V gene, CDR1 is SEHNR and CDR2 is FQNEAQ (reference sequence). This chain's CDR3 is CASSSQSGRVEGYTF. The CDR3 nucleotides read TGTGCCAGCAGCTCCCAATCCGGCAGGGTGGAAGGCTACACCTTC.

V is TRBV5-1 and J is TRBJ2-1; 9 positions agree with TRBD2. The CDR3 is made up of 15 amino acids. CDR1 and CDR2 (germline): SGHRS, YFSETQ. The ends lost 0 bases at V and 6 bases at J; junction bases unmatched: 4. The CDR3 region has the DNA TGCGCCAGCAGCTTGGAGGCGGGGGGGGGCAATGAGCAGTTCTTC. Its protein is CASSLEAGGGNEQFF.

The chain has TRBV2 and TRBJ1-5; D perhaps matches TRBD1 (5 bases). The CDR3 runs to 17 residues. In germline, CDR1 is SNHLY, CDR2 FYNNEI. Trimming cost V 4 bases and J 3 bases, with 19 bases left between them. As DNA, the CDR3 is TGTGCCAGCAGTGTGCAGGCAGCGGGGGATGCCAATCAGCCCCAGCATTTT. This encodes CASSVQAAGDANQPQHF.

The V and J genes are TRBV7-9 and TRBJ1-2; D uncertain. The germline V and J ends were trimmed by 10 bases and 4 bases, with 10 bases remaining between them. This CDR3 is 11 amino acids long. Germline lookup yields CDR1 SEHNR and CDR2 FQNEAQ (reference sequence). This CDR3 is CAILSGYGYTF. Here the CDR3 DNA reads TGTGCCATACTCTCCGGCTATGGCTACACCTTC.

This chain joins TRBV5-1 and TRBJ2-1; D is possibly TRBD2 (6 bases). The ends were cut back, 0 bases at V and 4 bases at J, with 8 bases in the middle. CDR1 and CDR2 (germline): SGHRS, YFSETQ. This CDR3 contains 14 residues. CDR3 region: CASSLVAGYNEQFF. CDR3 nucleotide sequence: TGCGCCAGCAGCTTGGTGGCGGGGTACAATGAGCAGTTCTTC.